This TCR beta chain appears in the sequencing data of a study of cytomegalovirus exposure and HLA in healthy donors. This clone has a handful of counts. The study ran its PCR with 60 Vbeta and 13 Jbeta primers. Here immunoSEQ multiplex PCR was the method, and the copy in TCRdb shows in-frame clones only, minus some. The sample yields 90,000 to 120,000 clones, around 77% seen once. The germline V gene has CDR1 ENHRY and CDR2 SYGVKD. The V gene lost 3 bases and the J gene lost 1 base, with 16 bases spanning the gap. The CDR3 sequence is 16 residues long. This receptor was obtained from a male donor in good health and CMV-seronegative. The specimen was PBMCs. V is TRBV10-3 and J is TRBJ2-7; D may be TRBD1 (6 bases). CDR3 nucleotide sequence: TGTGCCATCAGTGACATCCCCCGGACAGATTCCTACGAGCAGTACTTC. It is translated as CAISDIPRTDSYEQYF.